These T cell receptor beta chains were read from a single sample in a study of CD8+CD57+ T cells in acquired aplastic anemia. TCRdb ran MiXCR on the reads and lists one entry per CDR3 protein. The table has 150,000 to 200,000 distinct CDR3 sequences, roughly 48% seen once. Sequencing was done on a sample of sorted CD4+, CD8+, or CD8+CD57+ T cells (not recorded which) from PBMCs. Receptors originate from a human donor with aplastic anemia. The CDR3 runs from the conserved cysteine through the conserved F or W. A D gene is named only where the DNA matches it firmly. Some rows have no size entry. The others give once, few or many, or a class for an expanded clone.

TRBJ2-1,TRBV7-2,many,NA,TGTGCCAGCAGCTTAGAAGGTAGCCTCACTGAGCAGTTCTTC,CASSLEGSLTEQFF
TRBJ1-2,TRBV2,NA,NA,TGTGCCAGCGGGGTGGTGTCCAACTATGGCTACACCTTC,CASGVVSNYGYTF
TRBJ2-1,TRBV10-2,NA,TRBD1,TGCGCCAGCATGCAGGGGGTGAATGAGCAGTTCTTC,CASMQGVNEQFF
TRBJ2-1,TRBV27,once,NA,TGTGCCAGCAAGGGGGTGGACCGTTATGAGCAGTTCTTC,CASKGVDRYEQFF
TRBJ2-6,TRBV20-1,many,NA,TGCAGTGCTAATCACGCCCGGTTCGGGGCCAACGTCCTGACTTTC,CSANHARFGANVLTF
TRBJ2-7,TRBV2,NA,NA,TGTGCCAGCAGTGCCGGGGGAACGGCCAGTCAGTACTTC,CASSAGGTASQYF
TRBJ1-6,TRBV2,NA,NA,TGTGCCAGCTTAGAACGGAGCTCCTATAATTCACCCCTCCACTTT,CASLERSSYNSPLHF
TRBJ2-7,TRBV10-1,NA,TRBD1,TGCGCCAGCAGTGAGCCGACAGGGTGTAGGGAGCAGTACTTC,CASSEPTGCREQYF
TRBJ2-5,TRBV20-1,NA,TRBD1,TGCAGTGCTAGTCCGGGACAGTTAAAAGAGACCCAGTACTTC,CSASPGQLKETQYF
TRBJ1-2,TRBV12-3/TRBV12-4,few,TRBD1,TGTGCCAGCAGTTTATTGGTCAGGGGGATAGGGGGCTACACCTTC,CASSLLVRGIGGYTF
TRBJ1-2,TRBV7-9,many,NA,TGTGCCAGCAGCACCCAAATAGGCTATGGCTACACCTTC,CASSTQIGYGYTF
TRBJ2-1,TRBV20-1,many,NA,TGCAGTGCTAGAGGAGGGGGGAGCTCCTACAATGAGCAGTTCTTC,CSARGGGSSYNEQFF
TRBJ2-2,TRBV19,NA,NA,TGTGCCAGTAGTATCACAGGGTTGGAGCTGTTTTTT,CASSITGLELFF
TRBJ1-2,TRBV25-1,NA,NA,TGTGCCGGCAGTGAACCGGGGCAGGTTAGACCGGGCTACACCTTC,CAGSEPGQVRPGYTF
TRBJ2-1,TRBV11-1,NA,NA,TGTGCCAGCAGCTTAGTCGTAGGAGGTAACCCTGAGTCCTACAATGAGCAGTTCTTC,CASSLVVGGNPESYNEQFF